These 11 T cell receptor beta chains came from one sample sequenced in a study of OX40 agonist ivuxolimab in advanced cancers. Only in-frame clones appear in the TCRdb table, and some are missing; sequencing was by immunoSEQ multiplex PCR. The top ten clones hold around 30% of a sample with 20,000 or so clones, 79% of them seen once. The sequencing here drew on CD4+ or CD8+ T cells sorted from blood, taken in a trial of the OX40 agonist ivuxolimab. The source is an adult with an advanced solid tumor such as melanoma, head and neck, liver or kidney cancer.

V usage is TRBV6-5 and J usage is TRBJ1-4; 9 bases fit TRBD1. The germline V gene encodes CDR1 MNHEY and CDR2 SVGAGI. J gave up 8 bases and V 6 bases, and 7 bases lay outside the gene matches. The CDR3 runs to 14 residues. The CDR3, as DNA: TGTGCCAGCAGAGGGACAGGGTGGAGAGAAAAACTGTTTTTT. Translation: CASRGTGWREKLFF.

V gene TRBV30 combines with J gene TRBJ2-1, with 7 bases fitting TRBD1. The germline V gene encodes CDR1 GTSNPN and CDR2 SVGIG (reference sequence). V shed 3 bases, J shed 9 bases, and the junction held 8 bases outside the gene matches. The CDR3 length is 13 residues. This CDR3 is CAWRRQGIGEQFF. In DNA, the CDR3 is TGTGCCTGGAGGAGACAGGGAATTGGTGAGCAGTTCTTC.

This clone is deemed medium-sized. CDR3 coding DNA: TGTGCCAGCAGCTTGGATACAGGGGTTCGGACTGAAGCTTTCTTT. Its protein is CASSLDTGVRTEAFF. The genes are TRBV5-4 and TRBJ1-1; 7 nucleotides agree with TRBD1. The CDR3 spans 15 residues. Germline V CDR1 and CDR2: SGHNT, YYREEE (reference sequence). Trimming took 0 bases from V and 5 from J; bases not matched to a gene: 7.

The CDR3 DNA reads as TGTGCCAGCAGCCTCCCGGGAGCCGTTGTTTCTGGGGCCAACGTCCTGACTTTC. Its translation: CASSLPGAVVSGANVLTF. The V and J genes are TRBV7-8 and TRBJ2-6, with D possibly matching TRBD2 (6 bases). Per germline, CDR1 SGHVS and CDR2 FQNEAQ. This CDR3 is 18 amino acids long. The V end was cut by 5 bases, the J end by 1 base, with 18 bases between.

As regards this clone: The sample contains more than one DNA sequence encoding this CDR3. This sequence joins TRBV5-2 and TRBJ2-7; the table gives TRBD2 as D, unverified against the DNA. TRBV5-2 is designated a pseudogene. The CDR3 is 17 residues long. DNA for the CDR3: TGCGCCAGCAGCCAAGAGGGTCTAGGCTCAGGCCCCTACGAGCAGTACTTC. Translation: CASSQEGLGSGPYEQYF.

J is TRBJ1-1 and V is TRBV27, with D uncertain. The V and J ends lost 5 bases and 0 bases respectively, with 7 bases between them. The CDR3 spans 13 residues. Germline V CDR1 and CDR2: MNHEY, SMNVEV (reference sequence). Written as DNA, the CDR3 is TGTGCCAGCAGTCCAGGTATGAACACTGAAGCTTTCTTT. It translates to CASSPGMNTEAFF.

This chain connects TRBV5-1 to TRBJ1-3; D is possibly TRBD1 (6 bases). Germline V CDR1 and CDR2: SGHRS, YFSETQ. The CDR3 has 18 amino acids. The V and J ends lost 3 bases and 0 bases respectively, with 19 bases between them. The CDR3 nucleotides read TGCGCCAGCAGCTCGGCCGACTTTACAGGGAGCTCTGGAAACACCATATATTTT. Encoded protein: CASSSADFTGSSGNTIYF. The full variable domain, with the rest looked up from reference TRBV5-1 and TRBJ1-3, is KAGVTQTPRYLIKTRGQQVTLSCSPISGHRSVSWYQQTPGQGLQFLFEYFSETQRNKGNFPGRFSGRQFSNSRSEMNVSTLELGDSALYLCASSSADFTGSSGNTIYFGEGSWLTVV.

The rearrangement uses TRBV11-3 and TRBJ2-7; 8 nucleotides align to TRBD2. The CDR3 spans 14 residues. Germline V gene data show CDR1 as SGHNT and CDR2 as YENEEA. Trimming at V came to 6 bases and at J to 3 bases, leaving 7 bases not matched to a gene. The CDR3 coding sequence is TGTGCCAGCAGTGAGCGGGGGCTTGGCTACGAGCAGTACTTC. The encoded protein is CASSERGLGYEQYF.

CDR3 bases: TGTGCCAGCAGTTTCTTGGGAGGCACAGATACGCAGTATTTT. Translated: CASSFLGGTDTQYF. This chain joins TRBV27 and TRBJ2-3; D may be TRBD2 (5 bases). Germline V gene sequence: CDR1 MNHEY, CDR2 SMNVEV (reference sequence). The CDR3 extends over 14 amino acids. Trimming removed 3 bases at V and 1 base at J, with 8 bases between.

The chain recombines TRBV7-9 with TRBJ2-3; 8 bases agree with TRBD2. CDR1 is SEHNR and CDR2 is FQNEAQ in the germline V gene (reference sequence). The CDR3 is 15 residues long. V lost 3 bases, J lost 5 bases, and 7 bases stayed unmatched. Here the CDR3 reads CASSFLRGGEDTQYF. The CDR3 DNA reads as TGTGCCAGCAGCTTTTTACGGGGGGGCGAAGATACGCAGTATTTT.

The genes are TRBV28 and TRBJ2-5; a possible D gene is TRBD2 (6 bases). Germline CDR1 is MDHEN and CDR2 is SYDVKM. V lost 10 bases, J lost 3 bases, and 18 bases lay in between. The CDR3 has 14 residues. The chain's CDR3 is CATTRPASEETQYF. The DNA of the CDR3 is TGTGCCACCACCCGCCCTGCTAGCGAAGAGACCCAGTACTTC.